This TCR beta chain is from a study of shared T cell receptors in the human thymus. Germline V lookup: CDR1 KGHSH, CDR2 LQKENI. V dropped 3 bases and J dropped 8; count of bases not matched to a gene: 3. The CDR3 is made up of 12 amino acids. Data came from immunoSEQ multiplex PCR; TCRdb stores just in-frame clones and leaves some out. Here the sample spans some 700,000 clones, 85% to 90% being singletons. Separately, the same data were catalogued under a study of human thymus T cells. That paper states: Each of the donors was a healthy Finnish infant who was undergoing open corrective cardiac surgery for congenital heart defects. Resections from corrective heart surgery supplied the thymus tissue. It looked as if thymic and blood repertoires used V and J genes in a biased way.

The rearrangement uses TRBV18 and TRBJ1-2; TRBD1 matches 7 bases. Sequencing used thymocytes. This clonotype originated in a boy under two years old with a congenital heart defect. The CDR3 nucleotides read TGTGCCAGCTCACCGACAGGGATCGGCTACACCTTC. It is translated as CASSPTGIGYTF.